This is a list of T cell receptor beta chains from one sample in a study of radiation and T cells in renal cell carcinoma. TCRdb's table, derived via immunoSEQ multiplex PCR, lists solely in-frame clones and lacks some. The sample yields about 150,000 clones, about 87% seen once. This specimen consisted of blood, obtained from a patient whose treatment included radiotherapy and nephrectomy. These receptors all stem from a woman aged 65 to 85 with renal cell carcinoma. The CDR3 runs from the conserved cysteine through the conserved F or W. The D gene is left open where the match is weak. Rows may omit the clone size; those that give it use once, few, many or a size class.

TRBJ2-5	.	TRBV6-5	.	CASIWTEIQETQYF	TGTGCCAGCATTTGGACCGAGATTCAAGAGACCCAGTACTTC
TRBJ1-1	TRBD1	TRBV2	once	CASSVEGAGTEAFF	TGTGCCAGCAGTGTGGAGGGGGCGGGAACTGAAGCTTTCTTT
TRBJ1-1	.	TRBV19	few	CASSRMNTEAFF	TGTGCCAGTTCCCGGATGAACACTGAAGCTTTCTTT
TRBJ2-5	.	TRBV7-2	once	CASSLDRAPWETQYF	TGTGCCAGCAGCTTAGACAGGGCCCCCTGGGAGACCCAGTACTTC
TRBJ1-1	.	TRBV5-5	.	CASSSRALGLNTEAFF	TGTGCCAGCAGCTCTAGGGCGCTCGGTTTGAACACTGAAGCTTTCTTT
TRBJ1-2	.	TRBV28	.	CASSLGHGYTF	TGTGCCAGCAGTTTAGGTCATGGCTACACCTTC
TRBJ2-1	.	TRBV30	.	CAWSRTGAYNEQFF	TGTGCCTGGAGTCGTACGGGGGCCTACAATGAGCAGTTCTTC
TRBJ1-3	.	TRBV5-1	.	CASSSTGSSGNTIYF	TGCGCCAGCAGCTCAACAGGGTCCTCTGGAAACACCATATATTTT
TRBJ2-7	TRBD2	TRBV27	.	CASSLTSSGGVGEQYF	TGTGCCAGCAGTTTAACGTCAAGCGGGGGGGTCGGGGAGCAGTACTTC
TRBJ2-3	TRBD2	TRBV5-1	.	CASSLTGLAGADTQYF	TGCGCCAGCAGCTTGACGGGACTAGCGGGGGCAGATACGCAGTATTTT
TRBJ2-4	.	TRBV5-3	.	CARSLGVRGSLAKNIQYF	TGTGCCAGAAGCTTGGGCGTCAGGGGAAGTCTAGCCAAAAACATTCAGTACTTC
TRBJ1-5	.	TRBV19	.	CASSGSHNQPQHF	TGTGCCAGTAGCGGCAGCCACAATCAGCCCCAGCATTTT
TRBJ1-6	.	TRBV4-3	.	CASSQESAFSGHNSPLHF	TGCGCCAGCAGCCAAGAAAGCGCATTCTCGGGACATAATTCACCCCTCCACTTT
TRBJ1-1	.	TRBV21-1	.	CASSKEAGQAFF	TGTGCCAGCAGCAAAGAGGCAGGGCAAGCTTTCTTT
TRBJ2-7	.	TRBV27	few	CASSPGGMSYEQYF	TGTGCCAGCAGCCCCGGGGGAATGTCCTACGAGCAGTACTTC
TRBJ2-3	.	TRBV4-2	.	CASSQNYRTDTQYF	TGTGCCAGCAGCCAAAACTACCGCACAGATACGCAGTATTTT
TRBJ1-4	.	TRBV10-3	.	CAISEGVINEKLFF	TGTGCCATCAGTGAGGGGGTTATTAATGAAAAACTGTTTTTT